The 30 T cell receptor beta chains listed next were all sequenced from one sample in a study of tumor-infiltrating lymphocytes in primary liver carcinoma. RNA and DNA were co-extracted from roughly 20-30 mg of unsorted bulk tissue. TCR beta cDNA was made from 500 ng total RNA with a constant-region primer. Libraries covering TCR beta were generated through three nested multiplex PCR rounds (using a slightly modified ARM-PCR). In the first two PCR rounds, TRBV1-TRBV30 forward primers were paired with a C-beta reverse primer, and each round lasted roughly 9 cycles. In TCRdb, the multiplex PCR reads were re-called with MiXCR into one record per CDR3 protein. Here the sample spans about 66,000 distinct CDR3 sequences, around 64% being singletons. Input material: liver tumor tissue from sampling region 4. As to subset: tumor region T4, right-lateral pole. These receptors came from a man aged 35 to 55 with primary liver carcinoma and hepatitis B virus infection.

The rearrangement uses TRBV6-1 and TRBJ1-6, with D unresolved. The V end was cut by 5 bases, the J end by 8 bases, with 19 bases between. The CDR3 runs to 16 residues. Germline V lookup: CDR1 MNHNS, CDR2 SASEGT. CDR3 DNA sequence: TGTGCCAGCAGTAAGAAGGTGCTGCAGGCCTATTCACCCCTCCACTTT. Translated, it gives CASSKKVLQAYSPLHF.

On this clonotype itself: One end of the junction is discordant with germline, which a read error may explain. V gene TRBV6-5 combines with J gene TRBJ2-7; D possibly corresponds to TRBD2 (5 bases). The CDR3 runs 13 residues. Looked up from germline, CDR1 is MNHEY and CDR2 is SVGAGI. The CDR3 DNA sequence: TGTGCCAACAGTGCTTCACAGAGGGCAAAGCAGTACTTC. Its protein product is CANSASQRAKQYF.

To note about this clonotype: A read error is possible here, since a much larger clone lies one base away. This sequence joins TRBV12-3 or TRBV12-4 and TRBJ2-1, with unresolved D. V dropped 5 bases and J dropped 5 bases, with 10 bases sitting between them. CDR3 length: 13 residues. Written as DNA, the CDR3 is TGTGCCAGCAGTCTCGAACAGAACAATGAGCAGTTCTTC. Translating gives CASSLEQNNEQFF.

In the case of this clonotype: At one end the junction does not follow the germline gene, possibly because of a read error. The CDR3 loop is CTSSIMCTNEKLFF. CDR3 DNA sequence: TGTACCAGCAGTATAATGTGCACTAATGAAAAACTGTTTTTT. The V call is TRBV6-1, the J call TRBJ1-4; D unresolved. This CDR3 is built from 14 residues. Per germline, CDR1 MNHNS and CDR2 SASEGT.

In regard to this clonotype: A read error is likely, as this CDR3 ends without the conserved phenylalanine or tryptophan. The rearrangement joins TRBV18 to TRBJ2-2; possibly TRBD2 for D (5 bases). CDR3 length: 13 amino acids. The ends were cut back, 9 bases at V and 3 bases at J, with 11 bases in the middle. Germline V gene sequence: CDR1 KGHSH, CDR2 LQKENI. The DNA of the CDR3 is TGTGCCAGTCGGGAAGCGTACACCGGGGAGCTGTTTCTT. This translates into CASREAYTGELFL.

In this sample, this clonotype turned up a few times. This rearrangement joins TRBV11-2 to TRBJ2-5; D unclear. Trimming took off 3 bases at V and 3 bases at J, with 8 bases between the two ends. The CDR3 spans 13 residues. Looked up from germline, CDR1 is SGHAT and CDR2 is FQNNGV. CDR3 protein: CASSLSPEETQYF. The CDR3 DNA reads as TGTGCCAGCAGCTTGTCCCCTGAAGAGACCCAGTACTTC.

To note about this clonotype: Given a much more abundant clone one base away, this may be a read error. It is likely a read error, because the conserved phenylalanine at the end of the CDR3 is missing. This chain links TRBV11-2 with TRBJ2-3; maybe TRBD2 (5 bases). The germline gives CDR1 SGHAT, CDR2 FQNNGV. The germline V and J ends were trimmed by 3 bases and 2 bases, with 9 bases remaining between them. This CDR3 comprises 14 residues. This CDR3 is CASSFRDITDTQYC. For the CDR3, the DNA is TGTGCCAGCAGCTTTCGGGATATCACAGATACGCAGTATTGT.

The V and J genes are TRBV6-2 or TRBV6-3 and TRBJ2-7, with 9 bases aligning to TRBD2. J was trimmed by 12 bases and V by 2 bases; bases with no gene match: 11. Per germline, CDR1 MNHEY and CDR2 SVGEGT. The CDR3 is made up of 14 amino acids. CDR3 residues: CASSYQAGGYGPYF. CDR3 nucleotide sequence: TGTGCCAGCAGTTACCAAGCGGGAGGCTACGGGCCGTACTTC.

Concerning this clonotype: Mismatch with germline at one junction end may stem from a read error. J is TRBJ2-7 and V is TRBV28; unclear D gene. Germline-derived CDR1 and CDR2 are MDHEN and SYDVKM. This CDR3 contains 14 residues. The CDR3 spells CACSLFAWGGEQYF. DNA for the CDR3: TGTGCCTGCAGTTTATTTGCTTGGGGTGGAGAGCAGTACTTC. Full variable domain (missing parts from reference TRBV28 and TRBJ2-7): DVKVTQSSRYLVKRTGEKVFLECVQDMDHENMFWYRQDPGLGLRLIYFSYDVKMKEKGDIPEGYSVSREKKERFSLILESASTNQTSMYLCACSLFAWGGEQYFGPGTRLTVT.

On this clonotype itself: A much larger clone lies one base from this, so it may be a read error. This sequence joins TRBV14 and TRBJ2-1; 7 bases are a match to TRBD2. The CDR3 is made up of 14 amino acids. Germline V lookup: CDR1 SGHDN, CDR2 FVKESK. CDR3 in DNA: TGTGCCAGGAGCCCTCAGGGAGGGGCGGATGAGCAGTTCTTC. Its translation: CARSPQGGADEQFF. Variable domain in full (rest from reference TRBV14 and TRBJ2-1): EAGVTQFPSHSVIEKGQTVTLRCDPISGHDNLYWYRRVMGKEIKFLLHFVKESKQDESGMPNNRFLAERTGGTYSTLKVQPAELEDSGVYFCARSPQGGADEQFFGPGTRLTVL.

With respect to this clonotype: Its ends do not fully match the called genes, so a read error is possible. This sequence joins TRBV11-2 and TRBJ2-2, with a weak D call TRBD2 (7 bases). The CDR3 contains 17 residues. Germline CDR1 and CDR2: SGHAT and FQNNGV. The CDR3 loop is CANGLALGGANTGELFF. The DNA of the CDR3 is TGTGCCAACGGCTTAGCATTAGGGGGGGCGAACACCGGGGAACTGTTTTTT.

Ten or more counts support this clonotype. V usage is TRBV5-4 and J usage is TRBJ2-7; 9 positions match TRBD1. The trim removed 4 bases at V and 5 bases at J, leaving 10 bases unmatched. CDR3 length equals 15 residues. The V gene's germline CDR1 is SGHNT and CDR2 YYREEE (reference sequence). The CDR3 loop reads CASSPTGTGINEQYF. Written as DNA, the CDR3 is TGTGCCAGCAGCCCAACCGGGACAGGGATCAACGAGCAGTACTTC.

For this clonotype: Mismatch with germline at one junction end may stem from a read error. The chain links TRBV29-1 to TRBJ2-1, with D unclear. The CDR3 has 16 residues. Germline V gives CDR1 SQVTM, CDR2 ANQGSEA. The CDR3 loop reads CSVVLVAVPPFNKQFF. DNA of the CDR3: TGCAGCGTTGTCTTGGTTGCCGTACCCCCCTTCAATAAGCAGTTCTTC.

About this clonotype: This CDR3 is missing its conserved last phenylalanine or tryptophan, likely due to a read error. V usage is TRBV7-2 and J usage is TRBJ1-5; D not resolved. V lost 2 bases, J lost 4 bases, and 6 bases lay in between. Germline values: CDR1 SGHTA, CDR2 FQGNSA. The CDR3 loop spans 13 amino acids. The CDR3 sequence is CASSLTDNQPQHS. In DNA, the CDR3 is TGTGCCAGCAGCTTAACCGATAATCAGCCCCAGCATTCT.

In this sample, this clonotype turned up many times. The genes are TRBV6-6 and TRBJ2-7; D may be TRBD2 (5 bases). Germline V gene data show CDR1 as MNHNY and CDR2 as SVGAGI (reference sequence). The CDR3 totals 15 residues. V lost 0 bases and J lost 2, with 11 bases in between. CDR3 coding DNA: TGTGCCAGCAGTTACTCCGGGAAACCTACCTACGAGCAGTACTTC. Translated, it gives CASSYSGKPTYEQYF.

As concerns this clonotype: At one end, the junction sequence differs from germline, possibly due to a read error. The gene calls are TRBV6-5 and TRBJ2-1, with D maybe TRBD1 (5 bases). Germline assignment: CDR1 MNHEY and CDR2 SVGAGI. The CDR3 runs to 15 residues. The CDR3, as DNA: TGTGCCAGCAGTTTCCTGACAGAGTCCTACAATGGGCAGATCTTC. Protein: CASSFLTESYNGQIF.

The rearrangement links TRBV6-2 or TRBV6-3 to TRBJ1-5, with 8 bases lining up with TRBD1. The CDR3 covers 18 residues. V trimming: 2 bases; J trimming: 5 bases; junction bases outside the gene matches: 14. Per the germline V gene, CDR1 is MNHEY and CDR2 is SVGEGT. CDR3 loop: CASSYGVRQGLIDQPQHF. The CDR3 DNA reads TGTGCCAGCAGTTACGGGGTGCGACAGGGGCTAATCGATCAGCCCCAGCATTTT.

The chain joins TRBV5-6 to TRBJ2-5; TRBD2 aligns across 7 bases. Germline-derived CDR1 and CDR2 are SGHDT and YYEEEE. The trim removed 1 base at V and 0 bases at J, leaving 6 bases unmatched. The CDR3 runs to 16 residues. CDR3 residues: CASSLKNGGYQETQYF. CDR3 DNA: TGTGCCAGCAGCTTGAAAAACGGGGGGTACCAAGAGACCCAGTACTTC.

This clonotype was detected a few times. The rearrangement joins TRBV5-4 to TRBJ2-2; D may be TRBD1 (6 bases). Germline lookup yields CDR1 SGHNT and CDR2 YYREEE (reference sequence). The CDR3 totals 15 residues. V was cut by 4 bases and J by 0 bases, with 10 bases left in between. The CDR3 protein is CASSPGQANTGELFF. The CDR3, as DNA: TGTGCCAGCAGCCCGGGACAAGCGAACACCGGGGAGCTGTTTTTT. Complete variable domain (other parts from reference TRBV5-4 and TRBJ2-2): ETGVTQSPTHLIKTRGQQVTLRCSSQSGHNTVSWYQQALGQGPQFIFQYYREEENGRGNFPPRFSGLQFPNYSSELNVNALELDDSALYLCASSPGQANTGELFFGEGSRLTVL.

This clonotype was counted many times. The chain employs TRBV24-1 and TRBJ2-2; D not resolved. V lost 3 bases and J 4 bases, leaving 5 bases between the germline ends. In germline, CDR1 is KGHDR, CDR2 SFDVKD. The CDR3 loop spans 13 amino acids. The CDR3 DNA reads as TGTGCCACCAGTGATAGGAGCACCGGGGAGCTGTTTTTT. Translated, it gives CATSDRSTGELFF.

Worth noting for this clonotype: This CDR3 is missing its conserved last phenylalanine or tryptophan, likely due to a read error. The rearrangement links TRBV12-3 or TRBV12-4 to TRBJ1-5; 7 bases agree with TRBD1. The CDR3 extends over 13 amino acids. CDR3 in DNA: TGTGCCAGCAGGGACAGGAACAATCATCCCCAGCATCTT. As protein: CASRDRNNHPQHL.

This clonotype was recorded only once. A read error may produce the germline difference seen at one junction end. V gene TRBV6-2 or TRBV6-3 combines with J gene TRBJ1-1; the D is unclear. The CDR3 extends over 14 amino acids. Germline loops: CDR1 MNHEY, CDR2 SVGEGT. CDR3 sequence: CASGYSELNTEAFF. CDR3 DNA: TGTGCCAGCGGTTACTCAGAGTTGAACACTGAAGCTTTCTTT.

The V call is TRBV12-3 or TRBV12-4, the J call TRBJ2-3; 7 bases line up with TRBD1. The CDR3 is 16 residues long. The trim removed 2 bases at V and 4 bases at J, leaving 9 bases unmatched. CDR3 nucleotides: TGTGCCAGCAGTTTACACAGACAGGGAAGCGCAGATACGCAGTATTTT. Translation gives CASSLHRQGSADTQYF.

The table lists this clonotype with a count of one. A much larger clone differs from this one at a single base, so this may be a read error. This chain joins TRBV12-3 or TRBV12-4 and TRBJ2-1; TRBD1 is a possible D gene (6 bases). The CDR3 extends over 16 amino acids. Trimming pared 7 bases from V and 8 bases from J, leaving 24 bases between. This CDR3 reads CASIKRDNSLRDEQFF. The CDR3 DNA reads TGTGCCAGCATTAAACGGGACAATTCTCTCCGGGATGAGCAGTTCTTC.

This clonotype has only a few counts. Given the absence of the conserved phenylalanine or tryptophan at the CDR3 end, a read error is likely. The limits of the CDR3 on the DNA are not certain, so only TCRdb's listed CDR3 is given. This chain joins TRBV12-3 or TRBV12-4 and TRBJ1-1. Ends included, the CDR3 has 12 residues. The CDR3 protein is CASSRRNTEASL.

On this clonotype itself: Likely a read error: the CDR3 ends without its conserved phenylalanine or tryptophan. The V gene is TRBV4-3, the J gene TRBJ2-1, with 10 bases lining up with TRBD2. Germline V CDR1 and CDR2: LGHNA, YSLEER. The CDR3 spans 15 residues. As DNA, the CDR3 is TGCACCAGCAGCCACCTCGGACTAGCGGTCAATGAGCAGTTCCTC. It specifies CTSSHLGLAVNEQFL.

With regard to this clonotype: A read error may produce the germline difference seen at one junction end. The rearrangement uses TRBV6-5 and TRBJ2-7; D uncertain. The CDR3 loop spans 13 amino acids. CDR1 is MNHEY and CDR2 is SVGAGI in the germline V gene. The CDR3 is CVSPGSAYYEQYF. DNA for the CDR3: TGTGTCAGCCCTGGGTCGGCATACTACGAGCAGTACTTC.

A word on this clonotype: A read error may account for a junction end that differs from germline. This chain links TRBV6-2 or TRBV6-3 with TRBJ1-5; 7 bases are shared with TRBD1. The CDR3 is 18 amino acids. Per germline, CDR1 MNHEY and CDR2 SVGEGT. This chain's CDR3 is CANSYQSGTVVSNQPQHF. DNA for the CDR3: TGTGCCAACAGTTACCAATCCGGGACAGTGGTCTCTAATCAGCCCCAGCATTTT.

This chain connects TRBV12-3 or TRBV12-4 to TRBJ2-7, with a tentative D call TRBD2 (5 bases). The CDR3 sequence is 14 residues long. The germline V and J ends were trimmed by 5 bases and 2 bases, with 13 bases remaining between them. Here the CDR3 DNA reads TGTGCCAGCAGTCCACTAGTATGGACCTACGAGCAGTACTTC. It specifies CASSPLVWTYEQYF.

The chain recombines TRBV29-1 with TRBJ2-3, with TRBD1 matching 11 bases. This CDR3 contains 14 residues. Germline-derived CDR1 and CDR2 are SQVTM and ANQGSEA. Unmatched junction bases numbered 3, after V lost 3 bases and J lost 4 bases. CDR3 loop: CSVDRTGGSDTQYF. The CDR3 region has the DNA TGCAGCGTTGATAGGACAGGGGGCTCAGATACGCAGTATTTT.